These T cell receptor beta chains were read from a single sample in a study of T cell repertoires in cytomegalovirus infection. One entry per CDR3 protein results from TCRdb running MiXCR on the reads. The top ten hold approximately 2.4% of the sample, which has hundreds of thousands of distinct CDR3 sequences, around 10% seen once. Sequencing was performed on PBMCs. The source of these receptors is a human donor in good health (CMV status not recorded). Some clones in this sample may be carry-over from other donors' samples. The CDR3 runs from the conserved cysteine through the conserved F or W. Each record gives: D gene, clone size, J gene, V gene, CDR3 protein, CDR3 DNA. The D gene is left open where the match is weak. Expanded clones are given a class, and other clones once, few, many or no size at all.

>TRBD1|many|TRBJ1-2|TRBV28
CASSPGDRFRPNYGYTF
TGTGCCAGCAGTCCAGGGGACAGATTTAGACCTAACTATGGCTACACCTTC
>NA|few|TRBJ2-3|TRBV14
CASSQDQHYYLVGTDTQYF
TGTGCCAGCAGCCAAGACCAGCACTACTACCTGGTCGGCACAGATACGCAGTATTTT
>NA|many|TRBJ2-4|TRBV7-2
CASSSPGAKNIQYF
TGTGCCAGCAGCTCCCCAGGGGCCAAAAACATTCAGTACTTC
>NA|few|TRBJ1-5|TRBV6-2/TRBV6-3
CASSLPGASNQPQHF
TGTGCCAGCAGTTTACCGGGGGCCAGCAATCAGCCCCAGCATTTT
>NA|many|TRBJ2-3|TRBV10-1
CASSEVGGSTDTQYF
TGCGCCAGCAGTGAAGTTGGAGGCTCCACAGATACGCAGTATTTT
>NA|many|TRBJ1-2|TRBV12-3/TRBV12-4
CASSLGRYGYTF
TGTGCCAGCAGTTTAGGGCGGTATGGCTACACCTTC
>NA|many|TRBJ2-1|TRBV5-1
CASSEERRPLGYNEQFF
TGCGCCAGCAGCGAAGAAAGAAGACCCCTAGGATACAATGAGCAGTTCTTC
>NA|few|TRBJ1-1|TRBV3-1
CASSQESRTEAFF
TGTGCCAGCAGCCAAGAAAGCCGGACTGAAGCTTTCTTT
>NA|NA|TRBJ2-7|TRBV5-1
CASSLGVERPYEQYF
TGCGCCAGCAGCTTGGGCGTCGAACGGCCCTACGAGCAGTACTTC
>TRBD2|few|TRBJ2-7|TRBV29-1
CSVGEGHNEQYF
TGCAGCGTGGGGGAGGGGCACAACGAGCAGTACTTC
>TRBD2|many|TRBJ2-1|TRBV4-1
CASSQATSGGPKEQFF
TGCGCCAGCAGCCAAGCGACTAGCGGGGGGCCCAAGGAGCAGTTCTTC
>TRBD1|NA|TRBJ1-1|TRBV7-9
CASSGTGGRNTEAFF
TGTGCCAGCAGCGGGACAGGGGGGCGGAACACTGAAGCTTTCTTT
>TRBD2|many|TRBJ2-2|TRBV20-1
CSARNRGGTGELFF
TGCAGTGCTAGGAATCGGGGGGGGACCGGGGAGCTGTTTTTT
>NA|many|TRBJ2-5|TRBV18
CASSPGLKETQYF
TGTGCCAGCTCACCGGGATTGAAAGAGACCCAGTACTTC
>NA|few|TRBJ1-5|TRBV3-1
CASSQGAVTDQPQHF
TGTGCCAGCAGCCAAGGGGCAGTTACGGATCAGCCCCAGCATTTT
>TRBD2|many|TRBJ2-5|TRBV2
CASRKLLAGSQETQYF
TGTGCCAGCAGAAAACTATTAGCGGGGAGTCAAGAGACCCAGTACTTC
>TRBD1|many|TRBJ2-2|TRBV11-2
CASSFGTGGSGELFF
TGTGCCAGCAGCTTTGGGACAGGGGGCTCCGGGGAGCTGTTTTTT
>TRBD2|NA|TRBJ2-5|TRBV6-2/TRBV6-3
CASSSRTSGGSQETQYF
TGTGCCAGCAGTTCACGAACTAGCGGGGGGTCCCAAGAGACCCAGTACTTC
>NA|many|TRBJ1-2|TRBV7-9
CASSPPNREGYGYTF
TGTGCCAGCAGCCCACCCAACAGGGAGGGCTATGGCTACACCTTC
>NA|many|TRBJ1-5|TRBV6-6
CASRGEQPQHF
TGTGCCAGCAGGGGTGAGCAGCCCCAGCATTTT
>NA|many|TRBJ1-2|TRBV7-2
CASSLASTNYGYTF
TGTGCCAGCAGCTTAGCCAGCACTAACTATGGCTACACCTTC
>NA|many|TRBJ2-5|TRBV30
CAWSEKGTRDNQETQYF
TGTGCCTGGAGTGAAAAGGGAACTAGGGACAACCAAGAGACCCAGTACTTC
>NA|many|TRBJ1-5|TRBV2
CASSEAPPQPQHF
TGTGCCAGCAGTGAAGCCCCCCCGCAGCCCCAGCATTTT
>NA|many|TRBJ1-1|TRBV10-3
CATVALGEAFF
TGTGCCACCGTCGCCCTCGGGGAAGCTTTCTTT
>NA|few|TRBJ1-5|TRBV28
CASSLIWGPQHF
TGTGCCAGCAGTTTAATCTGGGGGCCCCAGCATTTT
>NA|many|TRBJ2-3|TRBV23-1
CASSLCANITDTQYF
TGCGCCAGCAGTCTTTGCGCGAATATCACAGATACGCAGTATTTT
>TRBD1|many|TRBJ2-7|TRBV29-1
CSVEDRDRFPYEQYF
TGCAGCGTTGAAGACAGGGACAGGTTCCCCTACGAGCAGTACTTC
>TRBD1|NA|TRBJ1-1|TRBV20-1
CSARPWTGTSAEAFF
TGCAGTGCTAGACCTTGGACAGGAACGAGCGCTGAAGCTTTCTTT
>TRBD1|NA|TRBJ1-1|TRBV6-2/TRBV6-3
CASSSSGTGISEAFF
TGTGCCAGCAGTTCATCCGGGACAGGGATCTCTGAAGCTTTCTTT
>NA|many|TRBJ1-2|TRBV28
CASSFGSRFNYGYTF
TGTGCCAGCAGTTTCGGCAGCCGATTCAACTATGGCTACACCTTC
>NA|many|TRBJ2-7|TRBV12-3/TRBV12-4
CASSKDSLSSYEQYF
TGTGCCAGCAGCAAGGACAGCCTAAGCTCCTACGAGCAGTACTTC
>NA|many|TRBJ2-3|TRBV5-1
CASRPDPTSTDTQYF
TGCGCCAGCAGACCGGACCCAACTAGCACAGATACGCAGTATTTT
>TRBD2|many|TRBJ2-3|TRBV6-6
CASSYSGGGAGNTQYF
TGTGCCAGCAGTTACTCGGGCGGGGGGGCCGGGAATACGCAGTATTTT
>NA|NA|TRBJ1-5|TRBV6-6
CASGGKVNQPQHF
TGTGCCAGCGGGGGTAAGGTCAATCAGCCCCAGCATTTT
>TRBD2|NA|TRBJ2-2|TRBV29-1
CSVEGRGRGATNTGELFF
TGCAGCGTTGAAGGGAGAGGGCGGGGGGCTACGAACACCGGGGAGCTGTTTTTT
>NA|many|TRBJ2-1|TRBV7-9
CASSLRTETYNEQFF
TGTGCCAGCAGCTTAAGGACAGAGACTTACAATGAGCAGTTCTTC
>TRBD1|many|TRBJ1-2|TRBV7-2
CASSSYLQGKDGYTF
TGTGCCAGCAGCTCGTACTTACAGGGGAAGGATGGCTACACCTTC
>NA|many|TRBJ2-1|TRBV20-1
CSAPGSTGEFF
TGCAGTGCCCCGGGATCCACGGGGGAGTTCTTC
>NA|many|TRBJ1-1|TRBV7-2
CASSLGSEAFF
TGTGCCAGCAGCTTAGGATCCGAAGCTTTCTTT
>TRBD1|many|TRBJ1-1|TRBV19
CASGQGRTNTEAFF
TGTGCCAGCGGACAGGGGCGCACGAACACTGAAGCTTTCTTT
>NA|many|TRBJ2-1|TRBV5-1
CASSLDGQGYNEQFF
TGCGCCAGCAGCTTGGACGGGCAGGGCTACAATGAGCAGTTCTTC
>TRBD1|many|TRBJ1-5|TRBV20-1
CSATDRTDRQHF
TGCAGTGCTACGGACAGGACAGACCGCCAGCATTTT